What follows are 2 T cell receptor beta chains derived from one specimen sequenced in a study of PD-1 blockade in classical Hodgkin lymphoma. All the patients suffered relapse after autologous stem cell transplantation, and brentuximab vedotin exposure differed. Profiling relied on immunoSEQ multiplex PCR, and the TCRdb table lists in-frame clones only, not all of them. The top ten hold about 16% of the sample, which has 53,000 or so clones, roughly 80% seen once. The specimen comprised peripheral blood mononuclear cells (PBMCs), sampled at baseline. The receptors come from a human donor with classical Hodgkin lymphoma.

V is TRBV7-9 and J is TRBJ1-1; D may be TRBD1 (5 bases). The germline V and J ends were trimmed by 5 bases and 1 base, with 14 bases remaining between them. The CDR3 has 15 amino acids. In germline, CDR1 is SEHNR, CDR2 FQNEAQ (reference sequence). The CDR3 sequence is CASSDSWMANTEAFF. CDR3 sequence (DNA): TGTGCCAGCAGCGACAGTTGGATGGCGAACACTGAAGCTTTCTTT.

The chain carries TRBV12-5 and TRBJ2-1; 9 bases align to TRBD1. There are 12 residues in the CDR3. V shed 5 bases and J 13 bases; nucleotides not matched to a gene: 6. Germline CDR1 reads LGHNT; CDR2 reads FRNRAP. The CDR3 nucleotides are TGTGCTAGTGGTCTGATGGGACAGGGACAGTTCTTC. This sequence encodes CASGLMGQGQFF. Full variable domain (rest looked up from reference TRBV12-5 and TRBJ2-1): DARVTQTPRHKVTEMGQEVTMRCQPILGHNTVFWYRQTMMQGLELLAYFRNRAPLDDSGMPKDRFSAEMPDATLATLKIQPSEPRDSAVYFCASGLMGQGQFFGPGTRLTVL.